This entry describes one TCR beta chain. Its specificity is not known. CDR1 and CDR2 (germline): MGHRA, YSYEKL. CDR3 length: 14 residues. V lost 4 bases, J lost 1 base, and 10 bases lay in between. PCR involved 60 Vbeta and 13 Jbeta primers. Using immunoSEQ multiplex PCR, the repertoire was profiled, and TCRdb retains in-frame clones only, with some absent. Of 200,000 or so clones in the sample, about 81% were seen once. These data come from a study of cytomegalovirus exposure and HLA in healthy donors. Broader study findings: In vitro checks showed that three CMV-associated chains really do target CMV antigens. Most likely, a cluster of highly shared sequence variants arose as a sequencing artifact. Cytomegalovirus association was assigned to about 150 TCR beta chains.

V and J are TRBV4-1 and TRBJ1-1; D ambiguous. This receptor was obtained from a young woman in good health and CMV-seropositive. Sequenced sample: PBMCs. CDR3 bases: TGCGCCAGCAGCCCCACCCCGGGGAACACTGAAGCTTTCTTT. Translation: CASSPTPGNTEAFF.